This TCR beta chain was recovered during a study of human T cells and chemical hapten exposure. TCRdb processed the RACE reads anew with MiXCR; each CDR3 protein has one entry. Among tens of thousands of distinct CDR3 sequences, roughly 10% were seen once, and the ten largest hold 3.5% to 4.5%. Study results and caveats: TCRs whose frequency exceeded 1 in 1000 remained the same following DPC sensitization.

The CDR3 spans 16 residues. V lost 4 bases to trimming and J lost 2 bases, with 16 bases between them. A remark on this clonotype: As yet, its antigen is unknown.

The time point here: pre-sensitization, week 0. The sample's treatment: therapeutic diphenylcyclopropenone sensitization with weekly scalp DPC. This TCR was recovered from a woman in her thirties or forties with alopecia areata. Some clones in this sample may be carry-over from other donors' samples. Specimen: whole blood, collected in connection with sensitization to the hapten diphenylcyclopropenone (DPC). This chain connects TRBV12-3 or TRBV12-4 to TRBJ2-3; no reliable D call. CDR3 DNA sequence: TGTGCCAGCAGTTCGTTTGGGCTAAGCTCCACAGATACGCAGTATTTT. The encoded protein is CASSSFGLSSTDTQYF.